These T cell receptor beta chains were read from a single sample in a study of T cells in Graves' hyperthyroidism and ophthalmopathy. MiXCR, run by TCRdb on the multiplex PCR reads, gives a single entry per CDR3 protein. The table lists over 500,000 distinct CDR3 sequences, around 15% of them singletons. Sequencing input: blood. Receptor source: a woman in her thirties or forties with Graves' hyperthyroidism. The conserved cysteine and the conserved F or W are not part of the CDR3 here. The order of the fields is V gene, J gene, CDR3 protein.

>TRBV20-1|TRBJ2-3
SARATWGGASTDTQY
>TRBV7-9|TRBJ2-1
ASSLFGFSSYNEQF
>TRBV12-3/TRBV12-4|TRBJ2-7
ASSLTVWQGKNEQY
>TRBV11-2|TRBJ2-1
ASSQVSGASSYNEQF
>TRBV28|TRBJ2-1
ASTEVAGGGEQF
>TRBV4-1|TRBJ2-7
ASSQVLGSYEQY
>TRBV2|TRBJ1-4
ASSGRVAGGKLF
>TRBV7-2|TRBJ1-2
ASSLDGVVGSSGGYT
>TRBV2|TRBJ1-5
ASSAQAFLGQPQH
>TRBV27|TRBJ1-2
ASSGRGGYGYT
>TRBV9|TRBJ2-7
ASSDGLGPYEQY
>TRBV13|TRBJ1-5
ASSLGGTVNQPQH
>TRBV12-3/TRBV12-4|TRBJ2-3
ASRKIGSLEDTQY
>TRBV27|TRBJ2-2
AISSGTGITGELF
>TRBV20-1|TRBJ1-4
SASQQATNEKLF
>TRBV6-5|TRBJ2-1
ASSYLGLAGGSSYNEQF
>TRBV5-1|TRBJ2-1
ASSLSTGTSGNEQF
>TRBV7-8|TRBJ1-4
ASSLIGTANEKLF
>TRBV12-3/TRBV12-4|TRBJ1-2
ASSYPGGRYAGYT
>TRBV12-3/TRBV12-4|TRBJ2-7
ASSLTGYTLYEQY
>TRBV28|TRBJ1-1
ASSLWQGGTNTEAF
>TRBV2|TRBJ1-5
ASSVEQISNQPQH
>TRBV6-1|TRBJ1-5
ASSEGEGGYQPQH
>TRBV5-6|TRBJ2-7
ASSSGLAGFYEQY
>TRBV6-1|TRBJ1-3
ASSEGGRGNTIY
>TRBV2|TRBJ2-7
ASSELASGASEQY
>TRBV5-1|TRBJ2-4
ASSLPTSGSAKNIQY
>TRBV27|TRBJ1-3
ASSTRGQGRNTIY
>TRBV28|TRBJ1-1
ASSPSGLSGGNTEAF
>TRBV7-9|TRBJ2-1
ASSHRTSGTISSYNEQF
>TRBV6-5|TRBJ1-4
ASSYGGSGPEKLF
>TRBV28|TRBJ1-1
ASSPVRGLTEAF
>TRBV12-3/TRBV12-4|TRBJ1-2
ASSLSNFRPGYGYT
>TRBV18|TRBJ2-2
ASSLTGTPNTGELF
>TRBV24-1|TRBJ2-7
ATSDPQGEQY
>TRBV12-3/TRBV12-4|TRBJ2-2
ASSPFGGEKAGELF
>TRBV11-2|TRBJ2-7
ASSLVGGLAYEQY
>TRBV15|TRBJ1-1
ATSRDTEGKVNTEAF
>TRBV2|TRBJ2-1
ASSLRLAGGVEQF
>TRBV28|TRBJ2-2
ASSFPQEGTGELF
>TRBV13|TRBJ2-2
ASSLPDRSTGELF
>TRBV2|TRBJ2-3
ASGGLAGGGDTQY
>TRBV27|TRBJ2-1
ASSPLDRDEQF
>TRBV28|TRBJ2-5
ASSLRGGGYQETQY
>TRBV7-2|TRBJ2-1
ASSLEGTSLNDEQF
>TRBV7-9|TRBJ2-6
ASSPGTGGTGANVLT
>TRBV27|TRBJ1-5
ASSPWGAGGGQPQH
>TRBV15|TRBJ2-1
ATSRDPKEQF
>TRBV4-1|TRBJ1-1
ASSLDWGNTEAF
>TRBV6-2/TRBV6-3|TRBJ2-2
ASSYYRVGGAGVTNTGELL
>TRBV19|TRBJ2-1
ASSEGLANEQF
>TRBV7-2|TRBJ1-3
ASSFLRGSGNTIY
>TRBV20-1|TRBJ1-1
SVYRDSSLEAF
>TRBV20-1|TRBJ2-7
SGSTGTGNEQY